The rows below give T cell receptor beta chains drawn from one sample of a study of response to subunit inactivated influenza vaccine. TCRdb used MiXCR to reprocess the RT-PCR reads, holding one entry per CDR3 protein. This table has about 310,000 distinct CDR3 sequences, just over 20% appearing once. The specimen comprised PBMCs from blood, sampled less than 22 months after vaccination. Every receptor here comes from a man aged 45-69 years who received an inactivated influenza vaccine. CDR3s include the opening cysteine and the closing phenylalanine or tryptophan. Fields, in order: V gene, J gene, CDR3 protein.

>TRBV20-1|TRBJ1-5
CSAIPAGAGNQPQHF
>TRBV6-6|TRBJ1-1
CASSSLTAEAFF
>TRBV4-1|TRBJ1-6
CASSQGQTYNSPLHF
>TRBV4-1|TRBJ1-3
CASSQGSPSGNTIYF
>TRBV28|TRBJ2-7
CASIAELSYEQYF
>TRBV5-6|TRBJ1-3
CASSSDRVDTIYF
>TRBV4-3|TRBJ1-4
CASSQDAGTVNEKLFF
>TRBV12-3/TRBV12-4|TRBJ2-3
CASSLAPKLVHMTGGTQYF
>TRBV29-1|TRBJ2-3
CSVESSRDTQYF
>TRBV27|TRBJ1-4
CASSLSFRAPLIATNEKLFF
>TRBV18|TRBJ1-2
CASSPPAGASWKGYGYTF
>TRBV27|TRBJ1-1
CASSLFPGIGRTEAFF
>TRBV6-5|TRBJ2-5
CASSNRKETQYF
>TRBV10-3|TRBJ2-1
CAIRGQVQGEQFF
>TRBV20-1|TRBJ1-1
CSARRAPMDTEAFF
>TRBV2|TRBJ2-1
CASSDQGAGPGSYNEQFF
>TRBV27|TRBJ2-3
CASSFGTFSPDTQYF
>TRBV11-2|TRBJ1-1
CASSLDPAMNTEAFF
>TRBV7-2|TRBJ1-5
CASSSGTGLFNQPQHF
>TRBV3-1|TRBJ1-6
CASSHARTDRVAPLHF
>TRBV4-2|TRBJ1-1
CASSQQRDTEAFF
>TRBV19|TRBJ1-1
CASIGGGAGAFF
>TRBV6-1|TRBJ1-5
CASSEGAPGVNQPQHF
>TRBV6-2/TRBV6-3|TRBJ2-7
CASSPQRSGGEQYF
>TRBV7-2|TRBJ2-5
CASSFGPRETQYF
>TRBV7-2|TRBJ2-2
CASSGTMNGELFF
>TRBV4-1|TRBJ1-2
CASSQVSQGGYGYTF
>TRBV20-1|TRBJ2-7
CSGYWDRGYEQYF
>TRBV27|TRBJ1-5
CARIPRAWRSNQPQHF
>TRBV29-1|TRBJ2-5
CSAAETGGRMKTQYF
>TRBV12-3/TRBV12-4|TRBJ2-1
CASSSTWDSSSYNEQFF
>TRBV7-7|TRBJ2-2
CASSSTPGLIGELFF
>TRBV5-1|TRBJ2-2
CASSEGPLRGTGELFF